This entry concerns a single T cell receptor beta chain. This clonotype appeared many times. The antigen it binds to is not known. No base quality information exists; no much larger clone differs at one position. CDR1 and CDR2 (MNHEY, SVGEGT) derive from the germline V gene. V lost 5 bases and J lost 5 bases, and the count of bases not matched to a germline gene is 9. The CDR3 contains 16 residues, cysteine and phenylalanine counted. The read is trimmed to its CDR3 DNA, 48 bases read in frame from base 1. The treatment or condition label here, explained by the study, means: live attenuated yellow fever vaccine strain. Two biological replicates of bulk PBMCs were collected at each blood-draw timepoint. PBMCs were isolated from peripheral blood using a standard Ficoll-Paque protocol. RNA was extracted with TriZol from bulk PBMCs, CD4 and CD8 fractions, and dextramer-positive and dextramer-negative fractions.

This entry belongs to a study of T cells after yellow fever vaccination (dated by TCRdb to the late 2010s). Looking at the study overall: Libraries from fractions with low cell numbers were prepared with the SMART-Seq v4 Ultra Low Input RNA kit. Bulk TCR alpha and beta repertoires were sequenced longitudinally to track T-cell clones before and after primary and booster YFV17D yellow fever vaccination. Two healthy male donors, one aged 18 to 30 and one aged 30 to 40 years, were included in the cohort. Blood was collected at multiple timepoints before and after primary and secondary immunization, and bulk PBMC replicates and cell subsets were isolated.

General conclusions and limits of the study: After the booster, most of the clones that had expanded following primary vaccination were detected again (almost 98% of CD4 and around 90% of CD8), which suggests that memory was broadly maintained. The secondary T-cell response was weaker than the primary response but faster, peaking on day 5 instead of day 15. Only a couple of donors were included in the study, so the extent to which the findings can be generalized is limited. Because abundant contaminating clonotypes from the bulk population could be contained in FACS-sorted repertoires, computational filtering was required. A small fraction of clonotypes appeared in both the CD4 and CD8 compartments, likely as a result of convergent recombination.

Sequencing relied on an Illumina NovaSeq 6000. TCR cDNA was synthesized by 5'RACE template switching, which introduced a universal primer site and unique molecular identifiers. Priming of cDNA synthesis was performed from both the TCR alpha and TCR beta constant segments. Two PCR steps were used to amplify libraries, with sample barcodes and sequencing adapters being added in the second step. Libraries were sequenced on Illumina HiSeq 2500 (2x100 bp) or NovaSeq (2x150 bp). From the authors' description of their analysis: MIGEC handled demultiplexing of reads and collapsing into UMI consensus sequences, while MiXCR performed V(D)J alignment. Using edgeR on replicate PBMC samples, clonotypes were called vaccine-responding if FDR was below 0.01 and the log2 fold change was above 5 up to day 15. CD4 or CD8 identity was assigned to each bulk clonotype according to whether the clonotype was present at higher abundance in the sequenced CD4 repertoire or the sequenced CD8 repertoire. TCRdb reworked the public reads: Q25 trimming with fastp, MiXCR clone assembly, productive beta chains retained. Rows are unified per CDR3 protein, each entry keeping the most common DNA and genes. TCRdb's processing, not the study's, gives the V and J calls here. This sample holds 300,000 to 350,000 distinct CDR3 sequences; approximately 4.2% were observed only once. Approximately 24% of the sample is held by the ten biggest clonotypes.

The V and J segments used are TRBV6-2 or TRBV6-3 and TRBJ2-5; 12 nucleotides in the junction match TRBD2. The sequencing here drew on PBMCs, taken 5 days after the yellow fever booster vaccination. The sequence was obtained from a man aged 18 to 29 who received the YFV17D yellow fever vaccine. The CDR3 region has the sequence CASSPRTSGVQETQYF. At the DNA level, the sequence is TGTGCCAGCAGTCCCCGGACTAGCGGGGTCCAGGAGACCCAGTACTTC.